This TCR beta chain was captured in a study of blood T cells in healthy people across ages. Regarding this clonotype: Its target is unknown.

The second PCR ran roughly 6 to 11 cycles with a sample-barcoded 5' primer and J-beta primers. MiXCR was run by TCRdb on the 5' RACE reads, yielding one entry per CDR3 protein. The sample has 1.5 million or so distinct CDR3 sequences, 35% to 45% seen once. Study-level findings and limits: It was the long-lived donors that had more naive CD4+ cells and higher diversity than aged donors.

J was trimmed by 11 bases and V by 5 bases; bases with no gene match: 15. The CDR3 contains 15 residues. This chain links TRBV12-3 or TRBV12-4 with TRBJ2-3, with 8 bases that match TRBD2. This TCR came from a woman aged 18-30 years in good health. Sequenced material: blood. The CDR3 reads CASSHGSGSTDVQYF. CDR3 DNA: TGTGCCAGCAGTCATGGCAGCGGGAGCACAGATGTGCAGTATTTT.